Listed here is a single T cell receptor beta chain. These data originate in a study of blood T cell repertoires in COVID-19. Background on the study: Nucleic acid was either cDNA or gDNA, and it came from T cells, B-cell-depleted T cells, or PBMCs.

Study processing details: Nucleated cell number was recorded as an estimate derived from reference gene primer amplification. Repertoires were generated with immunoSEQ multiplex PCR, while TCRdb's copy carries only in-frame clones and drops some. That table gives V, J and clone size, and the DNA gave D and trimming. This repertoire shows 70,000 to 95,000 clones, about 86% found once; its top ten account for 8.1%. The clonotype was recovered from a woman in her 70s with acute or convalescent COVID-19. Input material: peripheral blood.

CDR3 residues: CASKGVHFGTGVAGETQYF. CDR3 bases: TGTGCCAGCAAGGGCGTCCATTTTGGGACAGGGGTAGCGGGAGAGACCCAGTACTTC. The J gene is TRBJ2-5, the V gene TRBV27, with 10 bases fitting TRBD1. V lost 7 bases, J lost 4 bases, and 21 bases stayed unmatched. This CDR3 region has 19 residues. Germline values: CDR1 MNHEY, CDR2 SMNVEV (reference sequence).